One sample yielded the 5 T cell receptor beta chains listed below, sequenced in a study of T cell changes during pregnancy in multiple sclerosis. This table comes from immunoSEQ multiplex PCR, and its TCRdb copy is limited to in-frame clones, with some not included. The repertoire has about 42,000 clones, around 92% of them found once; the top ten carry about 0.51%. The material was CD4+ T cells from peripheral blood mononuclear cells, obtained in the second trimester of pregnancy. Source of these receptors: a female donor in good health, enrolled as a control in a pregnancy study.

This chain uses TRBV28 with TRBJ2-1; a possible D gene is TRBD1 (6 bases). The germline V and J ends were trimmed by 8 bases and 7 bases, with 15 bases remaining between them. CDR3 size: 13 residues. Germline V gene data show CDR1 as MDHEN and CDR2 as SYDVKM. The CDR3 region has the DNA TGTGCCAGCGAACCCGGACAGATAAATGAGCAGTTCTTC. This translates into CASEPGQINEQFF.

J is TRBJ2-5 and V is TRBV7-6, with 8 bases lining up with TRBD2. This CDR3 is 16 amino acids long. With 4 bases clipped from V and 2 bases from J, the junction kept 9 bases outside the gene matches. The germline V gene encodes CDR1 SGHVS and CDR2 FNYEAQ. For the CDR3, the DNA is TGTGCCAGCAGCTCCCCCACTAGCGGTCGGCAAGAGACCCAGTACTTC. Translation gives CASSSPTSGRQETQYF.

This clone was recorded only once. The V gene is TRBV7-3, the J gene TRBJ2-2, with a possible D match to TRBD1 (5 bases). V shed 5 bases and J shed 2 bases, with 12 bases lying between them. This CDR3 has 15 residues. Germline CDR1 and CDR2: SGHTA and FQGTGA. CDR3 amino acids: CASSIQTANTGELFF. The CDR3 coding sequence is TGTGCCAGCAGCATCCAGACAGCTAACACCGGGGAGCTGTTTTTT.

The chain combines TRBV25-1 with TRBJ2-5; TRBD2 agrees at 8 bases. V was clipped by 1 base and J by 5 bases; unmatched bases: 15. This CDR3 region has 18 residues. In germline, CDR1 is MGHDK, CDR2 SYGVNS. This CDR3 is CASSESRAGGGMWETQYF. The CDR3 bases are TGTGCCAGCAGTGAATCCAGGGCCGGGGGGGGGATGTGGGAGACCCAGTACTTC.

This chain joins TRBV30 and TRBJ1-2; D not certain. Trimming cost V 4 bases and J 9 bases, with 21 bases left between them. The CDR3 totals 14 residues. CDR1 and CDR2 from the germline V gene are GTSNPN and SVGIG (reference sequence). The CDR3 nucleotides read TGTGCCTGGACCCACCTCGGAGGCCCCGGTAGCTACACCTTC. It encodes CAWTHLGGPGSYTF.